This T cell receptor (beta chain) emerged from a study of blood T cell repertoires in COVID-19. The ends were cut back, 6 bases at V and 2 bases at J, with 8 bases in the middle. The CDR3 contains 14 residues. Germline lookup yields CDR1 MDHEN and CDR2 SYDVKM. Clones were read by immunoSEQ multiplex PCR, and TCRdb kept only the in-frame ones, dropping some. The sample lists about 380,000 clones; 85% were seen once. This chain joins TRBV28 and TRBJ2-6; D not certain. Source material: peripheral blood. This receptor was identified in a woman between 18 and 29 years old with acute or convalescent COVID-19. CDR3 amino acids: CASSDTTGANVLTF. The DNA of the CDR3 is TGTGCCAGCAGCGACACCACTGGGGCCAACGTCCTGACTTTC.